This T cell receptor beta chain was captured by sequencing in a study of cytomegalovirus exposure and HLA in healthy donors. Background on the study: Of 398 genotyped donors, about 80% clustered with self-reported Caucasian donors. General study results and limits: In a later analysis, a genetic analysis reported fewer productive-TCR N-insertions in an Asian-associated ancestry cluster than the cohort average. Prior analysis indicated that the majority of TCR beta V segments exhibited productivity approximately 87% or approximately 30% of the time. In a later analysis, most CMV-associated TCR beta chains appeared HLA-restricted.

The PCR used 60 Vbeta and 13 Jbeta primers. This table comes from immunoSEQ multiplex PCR, and its TCRdb copy is limited to in-frame clones, with some not included. The sample lists 60,000 to 65,000 clones; approximately 82% were seen once. A word on this clone: Its specificity is not known.

The sequence derives from a woman in her forties in good health and CMV-seropositive. Sequenced material: PBMCs.

The CDR3 protein is CASAGGGRPYEQYF. For the CDR3, the DNA is TGTGCCAGCGCGGGGGGCGGTCGACCCTACGAGCAGTACTTC. The rearrangement uses TRBV9 and TRBJ2-7; 8 bases agree with TRBD2. The V gene's germline CDR1 is SGDLS and CDR2 YYNGEE. There are 14 residues in the CDR3. V dropped 7 bases and J dropped 2; count of bases not matched to a gene: 8. The complete variable domain, with remaining parts taken from reference TRBV9 and TRBJ2-7, reads DSGVTQTPKHLITATGQRVTLRCSPRSGDLSVYWYQQSLDQGLQFLIQYYNGEERAKGNILERFSAQQFPDLHSELNLSSLELGDSALYFCASAGGGRPYEQYFGPGTRLTVT.